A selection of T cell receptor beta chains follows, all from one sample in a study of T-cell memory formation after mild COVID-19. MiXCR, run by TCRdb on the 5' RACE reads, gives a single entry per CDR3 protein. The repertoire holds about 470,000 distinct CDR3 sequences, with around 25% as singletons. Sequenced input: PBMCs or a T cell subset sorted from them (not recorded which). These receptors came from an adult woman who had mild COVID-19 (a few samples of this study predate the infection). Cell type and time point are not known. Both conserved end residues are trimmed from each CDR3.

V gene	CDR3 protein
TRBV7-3	ASSTGLAGPSDTQY
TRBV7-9	ASSFEGYQPQH
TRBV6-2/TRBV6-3	ASSDWGTDNQPQH
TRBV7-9	ASSQDGSRHT
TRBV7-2	ASRPGANQPQH
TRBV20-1	SARDLSGGRNYEQY
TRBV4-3	ASSQEGGGPQY
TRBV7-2	ASSLDGGRVRTGELF
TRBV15	ATSRDRVSTDTQY
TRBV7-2	ASSLEGGSSYNEQF
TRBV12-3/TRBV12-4	ASSSGALSGEQY
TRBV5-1	ASSLGIARETQY
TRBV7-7	ASSSVFRGAGYT
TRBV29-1	SVGGSTTDTQY
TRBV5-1	ASSLAGQAETQY
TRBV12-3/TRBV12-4	ASSQGTGVREQY
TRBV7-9	ASSRTGEISGANVLT
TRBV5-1	ASSLLLREYNEQF
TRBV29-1	SVVGQSSPGYEQY
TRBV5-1	ASSRSGNRDTQY
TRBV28	ASSSYRVSSYEQY
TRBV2	ASRDSLGVRTGELF
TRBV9	ASSVESSGATSYNEQF
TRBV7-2	ASRGGVGEQF
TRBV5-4	ASSPRQVRTQETQY
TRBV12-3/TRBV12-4	ASRTRQGASYEQY
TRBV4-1	ASSQEKSGGRLIYEQY
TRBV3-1	ASSQAGGGPYEQY
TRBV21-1	ASVIAGGPPKETQY
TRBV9	ASSVGGRWGQTTGELF
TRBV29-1	SVDVFEGYGYT
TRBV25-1	ASSVSADGAYEQY
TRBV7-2	ASSLEQEYGYT
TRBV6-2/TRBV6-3	ALSSYNEQF
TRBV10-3	AISGGVAGGPGETQY
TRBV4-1	ASSQDWAGGALAYEQY
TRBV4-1	ASSQDPSETQY
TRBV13	ASSLNQGFLNNQPQH
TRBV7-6	ASSLGQGVDGYT
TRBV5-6	ASSQRTGNTIY
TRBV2	ASSSPSRGGEQF
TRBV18	ASSPWGANRYEQY
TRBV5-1	ASSLHKGQGNYEQY
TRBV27	ASSPTRLNTEAF
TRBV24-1	ATSDLTGGEQF
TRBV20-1	SASPPGKAYGYT
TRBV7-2	ASSLAKTADPSTDTQY
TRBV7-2	ASRGHTEAF
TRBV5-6	ASSLRYRDGAYGYT
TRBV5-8	ASSFTGTGGRKLF
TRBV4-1	ASSRGQGAYTEAF
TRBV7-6	ASSLSGGWAHTEAF
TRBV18	ASSHWGQETQY
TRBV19	ASSIDWEQF
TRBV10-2	ASRDRDSILFSSGNTIY